This T cell receptor (beta chain) was identified during a study of shared clonotypes between healthy human individuals (dated by TCRdb to about 2020). Background on the whole study: A couple of women and three men aged 18 to 49 years were included in the cohort. For each donor, three plates each were used for CD4 naive and CD4 memory, two plates were used for CD8 naive, and one plate was used for CD8 memory. Blood TCR repertoires of five healthy adults were deeply sequenced to estimate repertoire size and the extent of clonotype sharing between individuals. To increase sequencing depth and limit assay-specific biases, TCR repertoire library preparation and sequencing were carried out by different laboratories using diverse techniques. Each donor's leukapheresis produced roughly between about 0.8 and 10 billion PBMCs.

Points the paper makes about the study in general: When several donors were compared, the shared fraction of clonotypes was 5% to 6.5% for naive CD4, 3.5% to 4% for naive CD8, about 2.4% for memory CD4, and 0.4% for memory CD8. Compared with non-shared clonotypes, clonotypes shared by all four sorted-subset donors had higher generation probabilities. Larger estimated clonotype richness was generally found for naive subsets than for memory subsets. Pairwise subsampling led to the expectation that sequencing depth would affect the degree of clonotype sharing among donors. The genetic and exposure-history diversity represented was limited by the small number of donors. Rarefaction of sorted-subset datasets indicated incomplete sequencing despite the large sequencing depth. Sampling was restricted to blood, and TCR repertoires in tissue are likely to differ from TCR repertoires in blood.

CD8 naive samples were CD45RO-negative cells positively selected for CCR7, giving a CD45RA+CCR7+ population that excluded TemRA cells. Donors were healthy HIV-negative adults with no recently reported acute infections or vaccinations. Every donor was a Caucasian adult living in Nashville, Tennessee, USA. Blood was obtained by leukapheresis, after which PBMCs were separated by Ficoll-Histopaque density gradient centrifugation and cryopreserved in liquid nitrogen vapor phase. Purity and quantity of every magnetically sorted T cell population were checked by analytical flow cytometry. Each sorted fraction had its genomic DNA isolated and then quantified by UV absorbance on a Nanodrop 2000c. Using the deep immunoSEQ assay, TCR CDR3 regions were amplified from genomic DNA by multiplex PCR. Extracted genomic DNA from each cell subset was spread evenly across all wells of several immunoSEQ 96-well plates, with each plate serving as a replicate. Each replicate PCR for sorted subsets received about 210 ng genomic DNA, equal to 28,000 or so T cell genomes. Purified libraries were quantified with a Qubit 3.0 fluorometer, sized on a Bioanalyzer 2100, and re-quantified with the KAPA Library Quantification kit. Each immunoSEQ 96-well plate was sequenced on its own single-read 150-cycle Illumina NextSeq 550 flow cell. As for the authors' bioinformatics: The immunoSEQ output contained only junctional sequences without quality scores, so filtering could not match that applied to full-length reads. Sequences were annotated with PyIR, a Python wrapper for IgBLAST v1.9, and V/J genes and CDR3 were assigned using IMGT germline references. Any read was removed if the V/J assignment was weak (E-value above 1e-6), the CDR3 was missing, or the read contained stop codons, out-of-frame junctions, or ambiguous translated residues. A V3J clonotype was defined by an identical inferred V gene, J gene, and CDR3 amino acid sequence. To compute the percentage overlap between repertoires, the number of shared unique clonotypes was divided by the size of the smaller repertoire. Richness of each repertoire was evaluated using RTK rarefaction, the Chao1 estimator, and Recon v2.1 estimates of unobserved clonotypes. Generation probabilities for all TCRbeta clonotypes obtained by the gDNA method from a few donors were computed using OLGA. TCRdb took over this immuneACCESS table, retaining in-frame rearrangements with V and J assigned. Such tables are incomplete; in checked studies, under half of the missing clones stem from an unresolved V gene, and the remainder is unexplained. That table is the source of V, J and clone size, and D and trimming were worked out from the DNA. Counted in this sample were around 2,100,000 clones; over 85% of them appeared once. The ten largest clones add up to 1.2% of the sample.

Note on this clone: It has no known antigen specificity. No base qualities exist here, and no much larger clone lies one base off it.

CDR1 and CDR2 are drawn from the germline V gene: MNHNS, SASEGT. V is cut by 8 bases and J by 6 bases, and the space between the germline ends is 16 bases. The CDR3 sequence holds 13 residues, the cysteine and phenylalanine included. Only CDR3 DNA is held: 39 bases, read in frame from base 1. The sequenced sample was naive CD8+ T cells sorted from blood. What the cell subset or site label conveys for this sample: CD45RA+CCR7+. This clonotype originated in a man younger than 35 in good health. The sequence is built from TRBV6-1 and TRBJ1-1; the D segment cannot be called with confidence. The encoded CDR3 is CASPGGRGAEAFF. The DNA sequence is given as TGTGCCAGCCCAGGAGGGCGCGGCGCTGAAGCTTTCTTT.